The 8 T cell receptor beta chains in this list originate from one sample, sequenced in a study of cytomegalovirus exposure and HLA in healthy donors. Profiled with immunoSEQ multiplex PCR; TCRdb holds only in-frame clones, not every one. The repertoire holds about 330,000 clones, with approximately 90% as singletons. Sequencing was performed on PBMCs. These receptors came from a woman aged 18-35 years in good health and CMV-seronegative.

J is TRBJ2-3 and V is TRBV5-4, with D perhaps matching TRBD2 (6 bases). Germline V gives CDR1 SGHNT, CDR2 YYREEE (reference sequence). This CDR3 comprises 18 residues. The V end was cut by 0 bases, the J end by 3 bases, with 20 bases between. CDR3 coding DNA: TGTGCCAGCAGCTTGGCAGGAGCGGCTAGCGTCGGGACAGATACGCAGTATTTT. It encodes CASSLAGAASVGTDTQYF.

The chain links TRBV5-4 to TRBJ2-7; the match to TRBD2 covers 7 bases. The germline V gene has CDR1 SGHNT and CDR2 YYREEE (reference sequence). Germline trimming cut 4 bases from V and 5 bases from J; bases unmatched to any gene: 6. The length of the CDR3 is 13 residues. The CDR3 is CASSPSGGNEQYF. DNA for the CDR3: TGTGCCAGCAGCCCATCCGGGGGGAACGAGCAGTACTTC.

The rearrangement links TRBV2 to TRBJ1-2; 12 bases line up with TRBD1. The V and J ends lost 8 bases and 4 bases, in that order; junction bases with no gene match: 5. CDR1 and CDR2 (germline): SNHLY, FYNNEI. The CDR3 runs to 14 residues. The CDR3 DNA follows: TGTGCCAGCGCGGGACAGGGGGCGAGCTATGGCTACACCTTC. This gives the protein CASAGQGASYGYTF.

This chain connects TRBV6-5 to TRBJ1-5, with no clear D. Deletions cut 2 bases from V and 0 bases from J, with 11 bases between. The V gene's germline CDR1 is MNHEY and CDR2 SVGAGI. This CDR3 contains 16 residues. DNA of the CDR3: TGTGCCAGCAGTTACCGGGAGGTATCTAGCAATCAGCCCCAGCATTTT. Protein sequence: CASSYREVSSNQPQHF.

This chain links TRBV5-4 with TRBJ2-1; maybe TRBD2 (5 bases). CDR1 and CDR2 from the germline V gene are SGHNT and YYREEE (reference sequence). This CDR3 region has 17 residues. The V gene lost 3 bases and the J gene lost 0 bases, with 16 bases spanning the gap. Here the CDR3 reads CASSSRKSLDSYNEQFF. In DNA form, the CDR3 reads TGTGCCAGCAGCTCCCGCAAGTCACTAGACTCCTACAATGAGCAGTTCTTC.

This chain joins TRBV11-2 and TRBJ1-2; 10 bases are shared with TRBD1. With 5 bases clipped from V and 3 bases from J, the junction kept 6 bases outside the gene matches. Per germline, CDR1 SGHAT and CDR2 FQNNGV. The CDR3 totals 15 residues. CDR3 protein: CASSGWDRGHYGYTF. The CDR3 region has the DNA TGTGCCAGCAGCGGCTGGGACAGGGGACACTATGGCTACACCTTC.

The chain combines TRBV25-1 with TRBJ1-4, with a tentative D call TRBD1 (5 bases). Trimming took off 2 bases at V and 11 bases at J, with 18 bases between the two ends. The CDR3 is 15 amino acids. Germline CDR1 and CDR2: MGHDK and SYGVNS. The CDR3 DNA sequence: TGTGCCAGCAGTGAACCACAGGCCCTAATGGGGAAACTGTTTTTT. It codes for CASSEPQALMGKLFF. Filled out from reference TRBV25-1 and TRBJ1-4, the complete variable domain reads EADIYQTPRYLVIGTGKKITLECSQTMGHDKMYWYQQDPGMELHLIHYSYGVNSTEKGDLSSESTVSRIRTEHFPLTLESARPSHTSQYLCASSEPQALMGKLFFGSGTQLSVL.

The gene calls are TRBV10-3 and TRBJ2-7; no clear D gene. This CDR3 is built from 12 residues. The V and J ends lost 2 bases and 7 bases respectively, with 9 bases between them. Germline-derived CDR1 and CDR2 are ENHRY and SYGVKD. The CDR3 DNA reads as TGTGCCATCAGTGAGGCGTTGAGGGAGCAGTACTTC. Its translation is CAISEALREQYF.